This T cell receptor beta chain comes out of a study of blood T cell repertoires in COVID-19. As for the study in general: The United States, Italy and Spain were the sources of the acute and convalescent COVID-19 samples.

Germline V lookup: CDR1 SGHDT, CDR2 YYEEEE. This CDR3 is 16 amino acids long. Unmatched junction bases numbered 3, after V lost 0 bases and J lost 1 base. In the original workflow: Amplification from reference gene primers served as the basis for estimated nucleated cell counts. Using immunoSEQ multiplex PCR, the repertoire was profiled, and TCRdb retains in-frame clones only, with some absent. Clone size and V and J calls were adopted from that table, with D and trimming inferred from the DNA. The table includes roughly 300,000 clones, about 84% detected once. The clonotype comes from a woman aged 45-65 years with acute or convalescent COVID-19. The chain links TRBV5-6 to TRBJ1-5; 8 bases are a match to TRBD1. The sample taken for sequencing was peripheral blood. The CDR3 region is CASSLGQGYSNQPQHF. CDR3 nucleotide sequence: TGTGCCAGCAGCTTGGGACAGGGGTACAGCAATCAGCCCCAGCATTTT.